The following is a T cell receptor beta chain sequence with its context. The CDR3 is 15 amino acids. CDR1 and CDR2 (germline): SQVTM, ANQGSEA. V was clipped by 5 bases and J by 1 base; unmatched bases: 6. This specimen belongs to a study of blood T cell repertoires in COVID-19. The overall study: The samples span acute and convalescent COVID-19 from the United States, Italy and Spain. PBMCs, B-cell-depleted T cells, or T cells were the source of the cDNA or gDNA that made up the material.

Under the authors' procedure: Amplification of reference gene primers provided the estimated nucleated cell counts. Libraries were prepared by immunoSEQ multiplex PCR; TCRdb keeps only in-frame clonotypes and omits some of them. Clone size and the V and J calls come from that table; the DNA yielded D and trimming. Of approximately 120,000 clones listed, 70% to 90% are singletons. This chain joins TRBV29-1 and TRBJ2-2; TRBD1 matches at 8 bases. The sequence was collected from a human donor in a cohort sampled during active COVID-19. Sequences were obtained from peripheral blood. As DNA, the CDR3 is TGCAGCGTTCGGAGGGGGACAGGGAACACCGGGGAGCTGTTTTTT. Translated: CSVRRGTGNTGELFF.